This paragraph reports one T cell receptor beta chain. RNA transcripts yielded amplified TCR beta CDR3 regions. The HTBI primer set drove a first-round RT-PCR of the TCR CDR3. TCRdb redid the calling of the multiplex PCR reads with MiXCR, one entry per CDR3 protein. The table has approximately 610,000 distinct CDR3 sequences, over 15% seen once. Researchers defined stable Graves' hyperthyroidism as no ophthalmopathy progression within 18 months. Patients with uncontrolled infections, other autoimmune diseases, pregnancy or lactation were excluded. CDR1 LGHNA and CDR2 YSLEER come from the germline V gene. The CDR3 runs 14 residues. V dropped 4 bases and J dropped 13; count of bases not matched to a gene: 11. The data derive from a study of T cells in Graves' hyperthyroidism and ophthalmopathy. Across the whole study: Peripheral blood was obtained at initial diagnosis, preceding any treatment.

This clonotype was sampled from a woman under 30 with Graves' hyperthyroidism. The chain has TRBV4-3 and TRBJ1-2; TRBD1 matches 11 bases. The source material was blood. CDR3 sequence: CASSRTRDRGALTF. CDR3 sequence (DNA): TGCGCCAGCAGCCGAACCCGGGACAGGGGGGCGCTCACCTTC.